Listed below are T cell receptor beta chains from one sample, sequenced in a study of shared clonotypes between healthy human individuals. Profiling relied on immunoSEQ multiplex PCR, and the TCRdb table lists in-frame clones only, not all of them. The profile shows roughly 2.5 million clones, over 85% of them singletons. The sample consisted of naive CD4+ T cells sorted from blood. The receptors here all came from a man younger than 35 in good health. CDR3s leave out the opening cysteine and the closing phenylalanine or tryptophan.

v_gene: TRBV2
j_gene: TRBJ1-2
CDR3aa: ASSELSSANYGYT

v_gene: TRBV4-1
j_gene: TRBJ2-7
CDR3aa: ASSRQGSYEQY

v_gene: TRBV6-1
j_gene: TRBJ2-2
CDR3aa: ASSAFVGGGTGELF

v_gene: TRBV2
j_gene: TRBJ2-1
CDR3aa: ASSGQGSGEQF

v_gene: TRBV19
j_gene: TRBJ1-5
CDR3aa: ASRDRINQPQH

v_gene: TRBV6-5
j_gene: TRBJ1-4
CDR3aa: ASSWTGKGEKLF

v_gene: TRBV4-1
j_gene: TRBJ1-2
CDR3aa: ASSTRNYGYT

v_gene: TRBV7-9
j_gene: TRBJ1-1
CDR3aa: ASSLWSFDLDTEAF

v_gene: TRBV15
j_gene: TRBJ2-7
CDR3aa: ATSRVSSGRGEQY

v_gene: TRBV9
j_gene: TRBJ2-7
CDR3aa: ASSVGSGTSYEQY

v_gene: TRBV6-5
j_gene: TRBJ2-7
CDR3aa: ASSVGLASAYEQY

v_gene: TRBV7-9
j_gene: TRBJ1-1
CDR3aa: ASSLEGFRNTEAF

v_gene: TRBV28
j_gene: TRBJ2-3
CDR3aa: ASRQRGARTDTQY

v_gene: TRBV2
j_gene: TRBJ1-5
CDR3aa: ASSVGDPRPQH

v_gene: TRBV2
j_gene: TRBJ2-4
CDR3aa: ASSAGTGDKNIQY

v_gene: TRBV7-9
j_gene: TRBJ2-1
CDR3aa: ASSSRDNEQF

v_gene: TRBV5-1
j_gene: TRBJ2-5
CDR3aa: ASSPSQGDTQY

v_gene: TRBV11-2
j_gene: TRBJ1-1
CDR3aa: ASSVQDPRNTEAF

v_gene: TRBV28
j_gene: TRBJ2-7
CDR3aa: ASGSGLYEQY

v_gene: TRBV29-1
j_gene: TRBJ2-1
CDR3aa: SVTGLYNEQF

v_gene: TRBV6-1
j_gene: TRBJ1-2
CDR3aa: ASSPAVVGGYT

v_gene: TRBV27
j_gene: TRBJ1-5
CDR3aa: ASSLGRSNQPQH

v_gene: TRBV5-1
j_gene: TRBJ2-7
CDR3aa: ASSAYRDSYEQY

v_gene: TRBV7-3
j_gene: TRBJ2-5
CDR3aa: ASSLSPRQPQETQY

v_gene: TRBV5-1
j_gene: TRBJ2-5
CDR3aa: ASSSGTGRRETQY

v_gene: TRBV14
j_gene: TRBJ1-2
CDR3aa: ASSRDINYGYT

v_gene: TRBV30
j_gene: TRBJ1-4
CDR3aa: AWSVRQRDEKLF

v_gene: TRBV29-1
j_gene: TRBJ2-3
CDR3aa: SVEDLTRGTDTQY

v_gene: TRBV6-6
j_gene: TRBJ2-3
CDR3aa: ASSRLAGGPVSTQY

v_gene: TRBV2
j_gene: TRBJ1-2
CDR3aa: ASSELSISYGYT

v_gene: TRBV11-1
j_gene: TRBJ1-1
CDR3aa: ASSNQGGNTEAF

v_gene: TRBV6-1
j_gene: TRBJ2-6
CDR3aa: ASSEPYSGANVLT

v_gene: TRBV9
j_gene: TRBJ2-7
CDR3aa: ASSVDQGRGEQY

v_gene: TRBV11-2
j_gene: TRBJ1-6
CDR3aa: ASSPHWTGLNSPLH